Shown below are 15 T cell receptor beta chains from a single sample sequenced in a study of blood T cells in healthy people across ages. PCR was performed a second time for about 6 to 12 cycles using a sample-barcoded 5' primer and a J-beta primer mix. In TCRdb, the 5' RACE reads were re-called with MiXCR into one record per CDR3 protein. The table shows roughly 900,000 distinct CDR3 sequences, with about 48% occurring only once. The sequenced sample was blood. Source of these receptors: a man in his thirties or forties in good health.

This chain connects TRBV7-2 to TRBJ1-2; D is perhaps TRBD1 (5 bases). The CDR3 runs to 14 residues. Germline lookup yields CDR1 SGHTA and CDR2 FQGNSA. V was trimmed by 6 bases and J by 4 bases, leaving 15 bases between them. The CDR3 loop is CASRQAGWAYGYTF. DNA of the CDR3: TGTGCCAGCAGACAGGCAGGGTGGGCCTATGGCTACACCTTC.

The J gene is TRBJ2-4, the V gene TRBV6-5; D uncertain. This CDR3 has 14 residues. With 11 bases removed from V and 5 bases from J, the gap between germline ends came to 19 bases. Germline values: CDR1 MNHEY, CDR2 SVGAGI. The CDR3 region is CASKLQAGQNIQYF. The CDR3 DNA is TGTGCCTCAAAGCTCCAGGCCGGCCAAAACATTCAGTACTTC.

The chain has TRBV12-3 or TRBV12-4 and TRBJ2-3, with a weak D call TRBD1 (5 bases). CDR3 length: 17 residues. Trimming shortened V by 0 bases and J by 0 bases, and 13 bases separated the two germline ends. CDR3 sequence: CASSLAVRTISTDTQYF. Written as DNA, the CDR3 is TGTGCCAGCAGTTTAGCGGTCCGGACAATTAGCACAGATACGCAGTATTTT.

The gene calls are TRBV14 and TRBJ1-5; D is unresolved. This CDR3 is 18 amino acids long. V lost 4 bases and J 0 bases, leaving 19 bases between the germline ends. CDR1 and CDR2 from the germline V gene are SGHDN and FVKESK. CDR3 bases: TGTGCCAGCAGCCGGGCCTCCACGAAGCTGTATAGCAATCAGCCCCAGCATTTT. As protein: CASSRASTKLYSNQPQHF.

This chain uses TRBV7-2 with TRBJ2-1, with D perhaps TRBD2 (7 bases). Trimming left V 6 bases short and J 8 bases short, with 23 bases between. CDR3 length equals 16 residues. Germline assignment: CDR1 SGHTA and CDR2 FQGNSA. The CDR3 DNA sequence: TGTGCCAGCAGTCCAGCGCGGGGGCTAGCGTCGTATGAGCAGTTCTTC. Its protein is CASSPARGLASYEQFF. The variable domain in full, completed from reference TRBV7-2 and TRBJ2-1, reads GAGVSQSPSNKVTEKGKDVELRCDPISGHTALYWYRQSLGQGLEFLIYFQGNSAPDKSGLPSDRFSAERTGGSVSTLTIQRTQQEDSAVYLCASSPARGLASYEQFFGPGTRLTVL.

J is TRBJ1-6 and V is TRBV2; D is uncertain. V lost 6 bases and J lost 7, with 10 bases in between. In germline, CDR1 is SNHLY, CDR2 FYNNEI. This CDR3 comprises 13 residues. CDR3 in DNA: TGTGCCAGCAGGGAACTGGTAAATTCACCCCTCCACTTT. This gives the protein CASRELVNSPLHF.

The sample holds one count of this clonotype. V and J are TRBV7-9 and TRBJ2-2, with unresolved D. The length of the CDR3 is 16 residues. V lost 7 bases and J 0 bases, leaving 15 bases between the germline ends. Germline CDR1 SEHNR, CDR2 FQNEAQ (reference sequence). CDR3 in amino acids: CASTPDRRTNTGELFF. CDR3 nucleotides: TGTGCCAGCACCCCCGATAGGCGCACGAACACCGGGGAGCTGTTTTTT.

The rearrangement joins TRBV6-5 to TRBJ1-2, with 10 bases lining up with TRBD1. V lost 6 bases, J lost 3 bases, and 10 bases stayed unmatched. Germline V gene lookup returns CDR1 MNHEY and CDR2 SVGAGI. CDR3 size: 16 residues. The CDR3 nucleotides are TGTGCCAGCAGGCGACAGGGGGCTGCTCGCGACTATGGCTACACCTTC. Its translation: CASRRQGAARDYGYTF.

The CDR3 reads CASSPFDGQSGELFF. The CDR3 DNA reads TGTGCCAGCAGCCCCTTTGATGGGCAGAGCGGGGAGCTGTTTTTT. The chain joins TRBV27 to TRBJ2-2; no definite D call. This CDR3 contains 15 residues. V dropped 6 bases and J dropped 7 bases, with 18 bases sitting between them. Germline CDR1 reads MNHEY; CDR2 reads SMNVEV (reference sequence).

This CDR3 reads CAISESNEAFF. Written as DNA, the CDR3 is TGTGCCATCAGTGAAAGTAATGAAGCTTTCTTT. V is TRBV10-3 and J is TRBJ1-1; D not certain. Trimming took off 3 bases at V and 7 bases at J, with 6 bases between the two ends. Germline V lookup: CDR1 ENHRY, CDR2 SYGVKD. This CDR3 comprises 11 residues.

The chain joins TRBV28 to TRBJ2-1; D is possibly TRBD2 (5 bases). The V end was cut by 6 bases, the J end by 0 bases, with 9 bases between. The CDR3 covers 14 residues. Germline V gene data show CDR1 as MDHEN and CDR2 as SYDVKM. This CDR3 is CASSPAGSYNEQFF. In nucleotides, the CDR3 is TGTGCCAGCAGCCCCGCGGGCTCCTACAATGAGCAGTTCTTC.

The chain has TRBV5-5 and TRBJ1-6; D ambiguous. From germline, CDR1 is SGHKS and CDR2 YYEKEE (reference sequence). The CDR3 has 14 residues. V shed 4 bases and J shed 7 bases, with 12 bases lying between them. CDR3 sequence (DNA): TGTGCCAGCAGCCCAAGTGGAGGAAATTCACCCCTCCACTTT. As protein: CASSPSGGNSPLHF.

This chain uses TRBV5-1 with TRBJ2-7; tentative D call: TRBD1 (7 bases). Trimming took off 1 base at V and 7 bases at J, with 18 bases between the two ends. This CDR3 contains 15 residues. The germline V gene has CDR1 SGHRS and CDR2 YFSETQ. CDR3 sequence (DNA): TGCGCCAGCAGCTTGACAGGGGACTCCTTGGGGGAGCAGTACTTC. The encoded protein is CASSLTGDSLGEQYF.

Comment on this clonotype: One junction end does not reproduce the germline sequence, and a read error may be involved. The gene calls are TRBV7-9 and TRBJ1-1; unclear D gene. The CDR3 loop spans 12 amino acids. Germline V gives CDR1 SEHNR, CDR2 FQNEAQ (reference sequence). The CDR3 protein is CSSSRAGREAFF. CDR3 in DNA: TGTTCCAGCAGCCGGGCCGGGCGTGAAGCTTTCTTT.

Points on this clonotype: A much bigger clone sits one base away, suggesting this may be a read error. The V gene is TRBV6-4, the J gene TRBJ2-3, with a possible D match to TRBD2 (5 bases). Per germline, CDR1 MRHNA and CDR2 SNTAGT. Deletions cut 10 bases from V and 0 bases from J, with 11 bases between. The CDR3 spans 13 residues. CDR3 amino acids: CATGKGSTDTQYF. The CDR3, as DNA: TGTGCCACGGGGAAGGGCAGCACAGATACGCAGTATTTT.